This T cell receptor (beta chain) was sequenced for a study of blood T cell repertoires in COVID-19. This CDR3 is 15 amino acids long. V was trimmed by 6 bases and J by 4 bases, leaving 16 bases between them. CDR1 and CDR2 from the germline V gene are SGHAT and FQNNGV. As originally analysed: Using reference gene primer amplification, nucleated cell counts were estimated. TCRdb's copy holds only in-frame clones and misses some; the assay was immunoSEQ multiplex PCR. D and trimming were read from the DNA, whereas the V and J calls and clone size are those reported in that table. This table holds about 230,000 clones, about 87% found once. Living in roughly 23 US areas, the participants were between roughly 18 and 95 years of age.

The sequencing sample was made of PBMCs or T cells enriched from blood (not recorded which). The J gene is TRBJ1-3, the V gene TRBV11-2, with D perhaps TRBD1 (5 bases). The sequence was obtained from a woman in her forties with acute COVID-19. The CDR3: CASRILQGQGNTIYF. CDR3 nucleotide sequence: TGTGCCAGCAGGATCCTGCAGGGTCAGGGAAACACCATATATTTT.